The next 9 T cell receptor beta chains were all read from a single sample in a study of response to subunit inactivated influenza vaccine. TCRdb analysed the RT-PCR reads with MiXCR anew, one entry per CDR3 protein. The sample lists about 780,000 distinct CDR3 sequences; roughly 18% were seen once. The specimen comprised PBMCs from blood, sampled 5 days after vaccination. The origin of the receptors is a man between 45 and 60 years old who received an inactivated influenza vaccine.

This chain links TRBV6-2 or TRBV6-3 with TRBJ2-1; 7 bases map to TRBD1. In germline, CDR1 is MNHEY, CDR2 SVGEGT. The CDR3 loop spans 14 amino acids. V shed 6 bases and J 3 bases; nucleotides not matched to a gene: 5. The CDR3 loop is CASRPGQNYNEQFF. DNA for the CDR3: TGTGCCAGCAGGCCGGGACAGAACTACAATGAGCAGTTCTTC.

The chain combines TRBV12-3 or TRBV12-4 with TRBJ1-4; D is undetermined. Trimming removed 8 bases from V and 3 bases from J, with 16 bases in between. CDR3 length: 15 residues. CDR3 nucleotide sequence: TGTGCCAGCGGCCCAACCAGAGTTGCTAATGAAAAACTGTTTTTT. Residues: CASGPTRVANEKLFF.

This clonotype was seen a few times. The J gene is TRBJ2-7, the V gene TRBV28, with D possibly TRBD1 on 6 matching bases. V lost 6 bases and J lost 3, with 18 bases in between. The germline gives CDR1 MDHEN, CDR2 SYDVKM. CDR3 length: 15 residues. The CDR3 DNA is TGTGCCAGCAGCCGAGGACCCGGGACACACTACGAGCAGTACTTC. Translating it yields CASSRGPGTHYEQYF.

The chain recombines TRBV20-1 with TRBJ2-7, with 12 bases lining up with TRBD2. The CDR3 is 14 residues long. J was trimmed by 4 bases and V by 3 bases; bases with no gene match: 4. Per germline, CDR1 DFQATT and CDR2 SNEGSKA (reference sequence). CDR3 sequence reads: CSARTSGSRYEQYF. DNA for the CDR3: TGCAGTGCTAGGACTAGCGGGAGTAGGTACGAGCAGTACTTC.

This clonotype was observed a handful of times. The chain couples TRBV16 to TRBJ1-2; D is perhaps TRBD1 (6 bases). This CDR3 is built from 14 residues. Germline CDR1 KGHSY, CDR2 FQNENV. Between the trimmed V and J ends, which lost 0 bases and 8 bases, there was a span of 13 bases. The CDR3 DNA follows: TGTGCCAGCAGCCAATCCTCAGGGGCAGGCGGCTACACCTTC. Its translation is CASSQSSGAGGYTF.

This clonotype was observed at least ten times. This rearrangement joins TRBV20-1 to TRBJ2-3; no clear D gene. The CDR3 is 14 amino acids. Germline CDR1 reads DFQATT; CDR2 reads SNEGSKA (reference sequence). V was cut by 6 bases and J by 0 bases, with 13 bases left in between. This CDR3 reads CSATGTTSTDTQYF. CDR3 coding DNA: TGCAGTGCAACCGGAACGACTAGCACAGATACGCAGTATTTT.

The chain carries TRBV28 and TRBJ2-7, with no clear D. This CDR3 is built from 17 residues. V was pared by 6 bases and J by 0 bases, with 21 bases between. Germline V lookup: CDR1 MDHEN, CDR2 SYDVKM. Here the CDR3 DNA reads TGTGCCAGCAGCGGCCGGGTTTGGGCCCAGAGCTCCTACGAGCAGTACTTC. Its protein is CASSGRVWAQSSYEQYF.

The chain joins TRBV5-8 to TRBJ2-1; D is possibly TRBD1 or TRBD2 (5 bases each). The length of the CDR3 is 16 residues. Germline CDR1 is SGHTS and CDR2 is YDEGEE. Trimming removed 0 bases from V and 7 bases from J, with 17 bases in between. CDR3 sequence: CASSLGAGGNMNEQFF. The CDR3 DNA reads as TGTGCCAGCAGCTTGGGAGCTGGGGGAAATATGAATGAGCAGTTCTTC.

This clonotype was seen a handful of times. This chain connects TRBV24-1 to TRBJ1-5; D might be TRBD1 (5 bases). CDR1 is KGHDR, CDR2 SFDVKD, per germline. This CDR3 is built from 14 residues. The V end lost 3 bases, the J end lost 7 bases, and 12 bases lay between the germline ends. As DNA, the CDR3 is TGTGCCACCAGTGATACAGGAGGAAGGCAGCCCCAGCATTTT. This encodes CATSDTGGRQPQHF.